The present T cell receptor beta chain was sequenced within a study of cytotoxic CD8 clonotypes in ibrutinib-treated CLL. Points from the study as a whole: A difference in sampling times existed between sustained-remission and progressing patients.

Remarks on this clone: Its antigen is still unknown.

V dropped 4 bases and J dropped 1 base, with 23 bases sitting between them. The CDR3 is 18 residues long. Repertoires were generated with immunoSEQ multiplex PCR, while TCRdb's copy carries only in-frame clones and drops some. Of approximately 90,000 clones in the sample, roughly four fifths were seen once. The gene calls are TRBV23-1 and TRBJ2-7; a possible D gene is TRBD2 (6 bases). TRBV23-1 belongs to the ORF category, with a function that is uncertain. This specimen consisted of PBMCs, obtained after 24 months of ibrutinib treatment. The TCR sequence derives from a human donor with chronic lymphocytic leukemia. CDR3 region: CASSRPHPPGRKSYEQYF. The CDR3, as DNA: TGCGCCAGCAGTCGCCCTCATCCCCCAGGGAGGAAATCCTACGAGCAGTACTTC.